The 16 T cell receptor beta chains listed next were all sequenced from one sample in a study of T cell changes during pregnancy in multiple sclerosis. Assay: immunoSEQ multiplex PCR; the TCRdb copy retains only in-frame clones and omits some. The sample lists about 80,000 clones; 92% were seen once. Material: peripheral blood, obtained before pregnancy. All receptors derive from a female donor with multiple sclerosis, enrolled in a pregnancy study.

The gene calls are TRBV15 and TRBJ2-7; D is possibly TRBD1 (5 bases). Germline assignment: CDR1 LNHNV and CDR2 YYDKDF (reference sequence). The CDR3 extends over 15 amino acids. V lost 0 bases to trimming and J lost 6 bases, with 15 bases between them. The CDR3 loop reads CATSRDNRPESEQYF. The CDR3, as DNA: TGTGCCACCAGCAGAGATAACAGGCCGGAGTCCGAGCAGTACTTC.

The chain is built from TRBV5-1 and TRBJ1-2, with D perhaps TRBD1 (5 bases). The germline V gene encodes CDR1 SGHRS and CDR2 YFSETQ. Trimming took off 4 bases at V and 4 bases at J, with 14 bases between the two ends. CDR3 size: 14 residues. Written as DNA, the CDR3 is TGCGCCAGCAGCCACCCAGGGCAGGGCTATGGCTACACCTTC. This codes for CASSHPGQGYGYTF.

This chain connects TRBV15 to TRBJ2-5; D gene uncertain. The ends were cut back, 1 base at V and 5 bases at J, with 5 bases in the middle. CDR1 and CDR2 from the germline V gene are LNHNV and YYDKDF (reference sequence). This CDR3 contains 12 residues. The CDR3 reads CATSRVGETQYF. The DNA for the CDR3 is TGTGCCACCAGCAGAGTCGGGGAGACCCAGTACTTC.

This sequence joins TRBV30 and TRBJ2-5, with 10 bases fitting TRBD2. Germline values: CDR1 GTSNPN, CDR2 SVGIG (reference sequence). V gave up 0 bases and J gave up 5 bases; unmatched junction bases: 15. The length of the CDR3 is 18 residues. CDR3 DNA: TGTGCCTGGAGTGTGTGGGCTAGCGGGGGTCCGAAGGGGGAGACCCAGTACTTC. This sequence encodes CAWSVWASGGPKGETQYF.

The V gene is TRBV7-8, the J gene TRBJ1-2; D remains ambiguous. Per the germline V gene, CDR1 is SGHVS and CDR2 is FQNEAQ. This CDR3 is built from 15 residues. V was trimmed by 3 bases and J by 0 bases, leaving 11 bases between them. The CDR3 protein is CASSLGGLTNYGYTF. For the CDR3, the DNA is TGTGCCAGCAGCTTGGGAGGGCTGACTAACTATGGCTACACCTTC.

The chain is built from TRBV7-9 and TRBJ2-3, with D possibly being TRBD1 (5 bases). The CDR3 has 15 residues. With 1 base removed from V and 4 bases from J, the gap between germline ends came to 12 bases. Germline V gives CDR1 SEHNR, CDR2 FQNEAQ (reference sequence). The CDR3 bases are TGTGCCAGCAGCTTAGTAGGGGTAAGCGCAGATACGCAGTATTTT. Translating it yields CASSLVGVSADTQYF.

The rearrangement uses TRBV7-9 and TRBJ1-1, with D possibly TRBD1 on 5 matching bases. The ends were cut back, 4 bases at V and 4 bases at J, with 13 bases in the middle. Germline V lookup: CDR1 SEHNR, CDR2 FQNEAQ (reference sequence). The CDR3 covers 14 residues. The CDR3 loop reads CASSSGLGGTEAFF. CDR3 in DNA: TGTGCCAGCAGCTCGGGACTTGGGGGCACTGAAGCTTTCTTT.

This clone was recorded once. The chain joins TRBV5-6 to TRBJ1-4; D remains ambiguous. Looked up from germline, CDR1 is SGHDT and CDR2 is YYEEEE. Trimming removed 0 bases at V and 0 bases at J, with 12 bases between. The CDR3 is made up of 17 amino acids. Here the CDR3 DNA reads TGTGCCAGCAGCTTGGGTCTTTCGAGTGCAACTAATGAAAAACTGTTTTTT. Translating it yields CASSLGLSSATNEKLFF.

The chain recombines TRBV2 with TRBJ1-1; D remains ambiguous. V was trimmed by 5 bases and J by 11 bases, leaving 9 bases between them. This CDR3 comprises 10 residues. Germline loops: CDR1 SNHLY, CDR2 FYNNEI. The CDR3 loop is CASSFGGAFF. The CDR3 coding sequence is TGTGCCAGCAGTTTCGGAGGGGCTTTCTTT.

This chain links TRBV11-1 with TRBJ1-1; no clear D gene. The CDR3 runs to 15 residues. Germline lookup yields CDR1 SGHAT and CDR2 FQDESV (reference sequence). V lost 1 base and J 1 base, leaving 10 bases between the germline ends. The CDR3 loop reads CASSLDRAPNTEAFF. For the CDR3, the DNA is TGTGCCAGCAGCTTAGACAGAGCCCCGAACACTGAAGCTTTCTTT. The variable domain in full, with the rest retrieved from reference TRBV11-1 and TRBJ1-1, is EAEVAQSPRYKITEKSQAVAFWCDPISGHATLYWYRQILGQGPELLVQFQDESVVDDSQLPKDRFSAERLKGVDSTLKIQPAELGDSAMYLCASSLDRAPNTEAFFGQGTRLTVV.

This clone was seen a handful of times. The chain couples TRBV10-3 to TRBJ2-1; 7 bases line up with TRBD2. The CDR3 has 11 amino acids. The V gene end was trimmed by 11 bases and the J gene end by 7 bases; junction bases not matched to a gene: 5. Germline V gene data show CDR1 as ENHRY and CDR2 as SYGVKD. Written as DNA, the CDR3 is TGTGCCGCTTGTAGCGGGAATGAGCAGTTCTTC. Translated: CAACSGNEQFF.

The chain joins TRBV6-5 to TRBJ2-1; TRBD1 is a possible D gene (6 bases). This CDR3 is built from 14 residues. Germline V gene data show CDR1 as MNHEY and CDR2 as SVGAGI. Trimming left V 2 bases short and J 1 base short, with 6 bases between. The CDR3 is CASSYGTSYNEQFF. The CDR3 region has the DNA TGTGCCAGCAGTTACGGGACATCCTACAATGAGCAGTTCTTC.

V usage is TRBV9 and J usage is TRBJ2-3; 13 nucleotides match TRBD2. This CDR3 is built from 14 residues. Per the germline V gene, CDR1 is SGDLS and CDR2 is YYNGEE. V lost 3 bases, J lost 5 bases, and 0 bases stayed unmatched. The CDR3 region is CASSGTSGGDTQYF. CDR3 coding DNA: TGTGCCAGCAGCGGGACTAGCGGGGGAGATACGCAGTATTTT.

A single count supports this clone. CDR3 DNA sequence: TGCAGTACGGTGTGGGGGGATGGGGAGCTGTTTTTT. Translating gives CSTVWGDGELFF. The rearrangement joins TRBV29-1 to TRBJ2-2, with D possibly matching TRBD2 (6 bases). The germline V gene has CDR1 SQVTM and CDR2 ANQGSEA. The CDR3 covers 12 residues.

The V and J genes are TRBV13 and TRBJ2-5; 16 nucleotides align to TRBD2. The V segment lost 5 bases and the J segment 2 bases; nucleotides outside the gene matches: 8. The germline CDR1 and CDR2 sequences are PRHDT and FYEKMQ (reference sequence). CDR3 size: 18 residues. DNA for the CDR3: TGTGCCAGCAGCCATGGGACTAGCGGGGGGGACCTTCAAGAGACCCAGTACTTC. Its translation: CASSHGTSGGDLQETQYF.

This sequence joins TRBV5-1 and TRBJ1-1, with D perhaps TRBD1 (6 bases). From germline, CDR1 is SGHRS and CDR2 YFSETQ. V was pared by 0 bases and J by 1 base, with 16 bases between. The CDR3 sequence is 17 residues long. The DNA of the CDR3 is TGCGCCAGCAGCTTGGCCGGGACACGCCGAAGGAACACTGAAGCTTTCTTT. Amino acid sequence: CASSLAGTRRRNTEAFF.